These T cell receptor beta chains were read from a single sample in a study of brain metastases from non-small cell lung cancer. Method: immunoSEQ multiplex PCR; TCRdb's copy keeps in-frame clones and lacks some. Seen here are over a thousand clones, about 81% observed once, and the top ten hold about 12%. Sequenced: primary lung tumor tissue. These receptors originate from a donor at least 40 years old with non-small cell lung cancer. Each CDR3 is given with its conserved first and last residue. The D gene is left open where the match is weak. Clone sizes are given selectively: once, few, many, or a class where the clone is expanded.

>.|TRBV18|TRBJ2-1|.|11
CASSPKDEQFF
TGTGCCAGCTCACCCAAGGATGAGCAGTTCTTC
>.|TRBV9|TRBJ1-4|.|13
CASGSGWGEKLFF
TGTGCCAGCGGGTCAGGGTGGGGAGAAAAACTATTTTTT
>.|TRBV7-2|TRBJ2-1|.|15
CASSLVRLPYNEQFF
TGTGCCAGCAGCTTAGTTCGACTGCCTTACAATGAGCAGTTCTTC
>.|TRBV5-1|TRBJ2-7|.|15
CASSLGPGVSYEQYF
TGCGCCAGCAGCTTGGGTCCAGGGGTTTCCTACGAGCAGTACTTC
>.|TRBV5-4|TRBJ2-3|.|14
CASRGGQYTDTQYF
TGTGCCAGCAGGGGGGGACAGTACACAGATACGCAGTATTTT
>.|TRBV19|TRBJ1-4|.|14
CASSTDRRQGKLFF
TGTGCCAGTAGTACGGACAGACGTCAGGGAAAACTGTTTTTT
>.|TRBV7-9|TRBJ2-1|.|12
CASSLTGDEQFF
TGTGCCAGCAGCTTAACGGGCGATGAGCAGTTCTTC
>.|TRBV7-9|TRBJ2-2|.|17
CASSLAHGEKDTGELFF
TGTGCCAGCAGCTTAGCGCATGGAGAGAAGGACACCGGGGAGCTGTTTTTT
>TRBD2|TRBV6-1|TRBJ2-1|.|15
CASSERTSGLNEQFF
TGTGCCAGCAGTGAACGGACTAGCGGCCTCAATGAGCAGTTCTTC
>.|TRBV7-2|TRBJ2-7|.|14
CASSARTVAYEQYF
TGTGCCAGCAGCGCAAGGACAGTGGCCTACGAGCAGTACTTC
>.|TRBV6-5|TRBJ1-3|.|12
CASQDPGNTIYF
TGTGCCAGCCAGGATCCTGGAAACACCATATATTTT
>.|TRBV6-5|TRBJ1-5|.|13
CASSQGYNQPQHF
TGTGCCAGCAGTCAGGGGTACAATCAGCCCCAGCATTTT
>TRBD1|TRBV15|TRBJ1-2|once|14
CATSRVGQGDGYTF
TGTGCCACCAGCAGAGTAGGACAGGGAGATGGCTACACCTTC
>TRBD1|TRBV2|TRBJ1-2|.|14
CASSEGGQGYGYTF
TGTGCCAGCAGCGAGGGGGGACAGGGCTATGGCTACACCTTC
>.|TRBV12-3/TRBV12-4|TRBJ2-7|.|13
CASSFGHSYEQYF
TGTGCCAGCAGTTTTGGACATAGCTACGAGCAGTACTTC
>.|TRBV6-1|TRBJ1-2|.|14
CASSEYELGYGYTF
TGTGCCAGCAGTGAATATGAGTTGGGCTATGGCTACACCTTC
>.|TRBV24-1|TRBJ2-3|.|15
CATSDRDGFTDTQYF
TGTGCCACCAGTGATCGGGACGGCTTCACAGATACGCAGTATTTT
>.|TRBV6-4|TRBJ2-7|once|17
CASSAPLIRLRSYEQYF
TGTGCCAGCAGTGCCCCACTCATCCGGCTCCGCTCCTACGAGCAGTACTTC
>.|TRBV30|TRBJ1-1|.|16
CAWSEVSGAMNTEAFF
TGTGCCTGGAGTGAGGTGAGCGGAGCCATGAACACTGAAGCTTTCTTT
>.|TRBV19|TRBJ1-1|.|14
CASSVGHLNTEAFF
TGTGCCAGTAGTGTCGGACACCTGAACACTGAAGCTTTCTTT
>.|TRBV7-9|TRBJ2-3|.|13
CASSLEGADTQYF
TGTGCCAGCAGCTTAGAGGGGGCAGATACGCAGTATTTT
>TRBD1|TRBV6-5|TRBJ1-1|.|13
CASSPGTGFEAFF
TGTGCCAGCAGTCCCGGGACAGGGTTTGAAGCTTTCTTT
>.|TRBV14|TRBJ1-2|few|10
CASSQAGYTF
TGTGCCAGCAGCCAAGCGGGCTACACCTTC
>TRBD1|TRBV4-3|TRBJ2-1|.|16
CASSQGWDSDYNEQFF
TGCGCCAGCAGCCAGGGTTGGGACAGCGACTACAATGAGCAGTTCTTC
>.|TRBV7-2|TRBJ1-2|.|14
CASSSPQGNYGYTF
TGTGCCAGCAGCTCACCCCAGGGAAACTATGGCTACACCTTC
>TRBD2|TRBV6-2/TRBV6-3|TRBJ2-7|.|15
CASSSRLAGLYEQYF
TGTGCCAGCAGTTCCCGACTAGCGGGACTCTACGAGCAGTACTTC
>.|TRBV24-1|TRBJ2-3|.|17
CATSDAPGAERTDTQYF
TGTGCCACCAGTGACGCCCCGGGGGCAGAGAGGACAGATACGCAGTATTTT
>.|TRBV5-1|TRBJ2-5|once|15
CASSFGAGYGETQYF
TGCGCCAGCAGCTTCGGGGCAGGGTACGGAGAGACCCAGTACTTC
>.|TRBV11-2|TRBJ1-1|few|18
CASSPNGWGSGRSTEAFF
TGTGCCAGCAGCCCGAATGGTTGGGGCAGCGGCAGGAGCACTGAAGCTTTCTTT
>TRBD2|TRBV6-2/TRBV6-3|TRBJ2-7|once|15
CASSYRTSGLYEQYF
TGTGCCAGCAGTTATCGGACTAGCGGGCTTTACGAGCAGTACTTC
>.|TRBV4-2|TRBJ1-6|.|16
CASSQAGGDRVSPLHF
TGTGCCAGCAGCCAAGCGGGAGGTGACAGAGTATCACCCCTCCACTTT
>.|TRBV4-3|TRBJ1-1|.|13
CASSQAQDEAAFF
TGCGCCAGCAGCCAAGCTCAGGACGAAGCGGCTTTCTTT
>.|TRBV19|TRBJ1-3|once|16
CASSILPGLSGNTIYF
TGTGCCAGTAGTATTTTACCGGGGCTATCTGGAAACACCATATATTTT
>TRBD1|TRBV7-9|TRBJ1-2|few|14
CASSVTTGWDGYTF
TGTGCCAGCAGCGTAACGACAGGGTGGGATGGCTACACCTTC
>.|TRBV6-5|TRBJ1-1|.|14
CASSLQGMNTEAFF
TGTGCCAGCAGTCTACAGGGCATGAACACTGAAGCTTTCTTT
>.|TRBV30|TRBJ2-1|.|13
CAWSVEAGDEQFF
TGTGCCTGGAGTGTGGAAGCTGGCGATGAGCAGTTCTTC
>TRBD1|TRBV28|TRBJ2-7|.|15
CASSTVTGGPYEQYF
TGTGCCAGCAGTACCGTGACAGGGGGCCCCTACGAGCAGTACTTC
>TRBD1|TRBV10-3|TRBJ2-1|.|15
CAIREGTAALNEQFF
TGTGCCATCAGGGAAGGGACAGCTGCTTTGAATGAGCAGTTCTTC
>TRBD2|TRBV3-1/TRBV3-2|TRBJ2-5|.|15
CASSPGGLAGGTQYF
TGTGCTAGCAGCCCCGGGGGACTAGCGGGGGGGACCCAGTACTTC
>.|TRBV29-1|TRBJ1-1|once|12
CSSAVVNTEAFF
TGCAGCTCCGCGGTAGTGAACACTGAAGCTTTCTTT
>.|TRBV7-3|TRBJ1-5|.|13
CASSLLPDQPQHF
TGTGCCAGCAGCTTATTACCAGATCAGCCCCAGCATTTT
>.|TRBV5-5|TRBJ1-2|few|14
CASSWTRESYGYTF
TGTGCCAGCAGCTGGACTCGAGAGTCTTATGGCTACACCTTC